The rows below give T cell receptor beta chains drawn from one sample of a study of T cell repertoires in ileal Crohn's disease. Measured with immunoSEQ multiplex PCR; TCRdb has only the in-frame clones, and not every one. The table shows about 62,000 clones, with approximately 88% occurring only once. Sequenced sample: ileal tissue. All receptors come from an adult with Crohn's disease. CDR3s include the opening cysteine and the closing phenylalanine or tryptophan. Size tells how often a clone was seen (once, few, many) or the class of an expanded clone, and some rows leave it out.

TRBV5-6	.	18	TRBJ2-7	CASSLGGTSGVSSYEQYF
TRBV7-3	.	13	TRBJ2-5	CASAAGAQETQYF
TRBV7-9	.	15	TRBJ2-7	CASSPKGQGTYEQYF
TRBV5-6	.	17	TRBJ2-4	CASSYNTGAMDKNIQYF
TRBV7-2	.	15	TRBJ1-3	CASSSRSSPRNTIYF
TRBV5-6	.	12	TRBJ2-1	CASSPGGGEQFF
TRBV4-3	.	13	TRBJ1-1	CASSHEPGSEAFF
TRBV29-1	.	15	TRBJ1-2	CSVVWVRDTGYGYTF
TRBV4-1	.	15	TRBJ2-1	CASSQEGTSRDEQFF
TRBV18	.	17	TRBJ2-2	CASSPLQTGAGTGELFF
TRBV4-1	.	12	TRBJ1-1	CASSRGNIEAFF
TRBV29-1	.	13	TRBJ1-1	CSGTGQVNTEAFF
TRBV19	.	16	TRBJ1-5	CASSMGGTGNNQPQHF
TRBV15	once	14	TRBJ1-6	CATSREAGYSPLHF